The sample holds a few counts of the clone carrying this TCR beta chain. Trimming took off 1 base at V and 0 bases at J, with 4 bases between the two ends. There are 14 residues in the CDR3. Germline V lookup: CDR1 SGHRS, CDR2 YFSETQ. The treatment denotes: oral pan-JAK inhibitor, 5-10 mg twice daily. Obtained from alopecia areata patients were lesional scalp punch biopsies along with peripheral blood. The sample is drawn from a study of CD8+ T cells in alopecia areata. Sequencing relied on a cDNA template that was reverse transcribed from extracted RNA. Clones were read by immunoSEQ multiplex PCR, and TCRdb kept only the in-frame ones, dropping some. This table has just over 150,000 clones, about 71% appearing once.

The receptor was isolated from a human donor with alopecia areata. V is TRBV5-1 and J is TRBJ2-2; no reliable D call. The sequences come from CD4+ T cells sorted from blood, collected at week 4, from a patient treated with tofacitinib. The CDR3 region has the DNA TGCGCCAGCAGCTTGACTTCGAACACCGGGGAGCTGTTTTTT. Translated: CASSLTSNTGELFF. Complete variable domain (other parts from reference TRBV5-1 and TRBJ2-2): KAGVTQTPRYLIKTRGQQVTLSCSPISGHRSVSWYQQTPGQGLQFLFEYFSETQRNKGNFPGRFSGRQFSNSRSEMNVSTLELGDSALYLCASSLTSNTGELFFGEGSRLTVL.